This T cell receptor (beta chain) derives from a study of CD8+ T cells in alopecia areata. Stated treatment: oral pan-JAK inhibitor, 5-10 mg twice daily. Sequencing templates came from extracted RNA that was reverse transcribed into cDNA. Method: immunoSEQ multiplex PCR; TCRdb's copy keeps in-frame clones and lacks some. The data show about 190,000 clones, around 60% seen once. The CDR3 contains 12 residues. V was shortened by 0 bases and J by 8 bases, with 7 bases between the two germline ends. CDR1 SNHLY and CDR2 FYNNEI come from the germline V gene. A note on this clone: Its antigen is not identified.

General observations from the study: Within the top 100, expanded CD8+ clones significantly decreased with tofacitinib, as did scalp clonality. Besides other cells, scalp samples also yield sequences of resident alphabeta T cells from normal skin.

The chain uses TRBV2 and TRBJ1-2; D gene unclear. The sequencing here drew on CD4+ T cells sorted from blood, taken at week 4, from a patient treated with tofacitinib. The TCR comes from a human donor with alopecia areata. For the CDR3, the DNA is TGTGCCAGCAGTGAAGCGCTCAGGGGCTACACCTTC. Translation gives CASSEALRGYTF.